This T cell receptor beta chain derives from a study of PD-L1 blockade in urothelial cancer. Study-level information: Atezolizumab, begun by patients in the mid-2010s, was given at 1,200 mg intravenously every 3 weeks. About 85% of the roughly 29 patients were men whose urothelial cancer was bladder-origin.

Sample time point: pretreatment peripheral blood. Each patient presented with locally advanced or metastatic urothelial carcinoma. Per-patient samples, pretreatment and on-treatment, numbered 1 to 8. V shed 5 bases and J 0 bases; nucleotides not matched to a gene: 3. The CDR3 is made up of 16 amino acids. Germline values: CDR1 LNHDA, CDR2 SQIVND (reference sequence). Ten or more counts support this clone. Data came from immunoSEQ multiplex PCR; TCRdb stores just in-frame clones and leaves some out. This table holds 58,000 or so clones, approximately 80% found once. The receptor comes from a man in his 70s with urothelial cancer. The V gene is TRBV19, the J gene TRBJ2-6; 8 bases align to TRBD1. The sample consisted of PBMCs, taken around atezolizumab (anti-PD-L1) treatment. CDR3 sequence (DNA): TGTGCCAGTAGTCGAACAGGGGGCTCTGGGGCCAACGTCCTGACTTTC. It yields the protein CASSRTGGSGANVLTF.